The entry below gives a single TCR beta chain sequence along with its context. Antigen unknown. This entry comes from a study of T cells in tumors after PD-1 blockade. Study context: Either cemiplimab 350 mg every 2 weeks or pembrolizumab 200 mg every 3 weeks was given.

Study results and caveats: About 45% of tumor TCR clonotypes were also found in blood.

Input was 616 ng to 6,004 ng of genomic DNA from tumor or blood. Using immunoSEQ multiplex PCR, the repertoire was profiled, and TCRdb retains in-frame clones only, with some absent. The sample carries more than 40,000 clones, roughly 80% recorded once. V lost 2 bases to trimming and J lost 6 bases, with 7 bases between them. Per the germline V gene, CDR1 is MNHEY and CDR2 is SMNVEV (reference sequence). The CDR3 spans 13 residues. Sequencing was performed on PBMCs, taken before anti-PD-1 treatment. The V and J genes are TRBV27 and TRBJ1-4, with D unresolved. The sequence was obtained from a human donor with basal cell carcinoma. CDR3 residues: CASSLAPDEKLFF. CDR3 coding DNA: TGTGCCAGCAGTTTAGCCCCAGATGAAAAACTGTTTTTT.